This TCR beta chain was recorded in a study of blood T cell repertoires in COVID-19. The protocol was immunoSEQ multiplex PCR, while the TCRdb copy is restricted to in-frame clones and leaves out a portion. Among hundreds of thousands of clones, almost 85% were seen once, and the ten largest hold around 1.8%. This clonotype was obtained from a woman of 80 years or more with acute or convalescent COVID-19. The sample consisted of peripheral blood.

The CDR3 nucleotides are TGTGCCAGCAGTTCCAGGGGGCAGTACAATGAGCAGTTCTTC. It specifies CASSSRGQYNEQFF. The V call is TRBV6-2 or TRBV6-3, the J call TRBJ2-1, with 8 nucleotides matching TRBD1. CDR1 is MNHEY, CDR2 SVGEGT, per germline. The V and J ends lost 4 bases and 4 bases, in that order; junction bases with no gene match: 3. The CDR3 is 14 residues long.